This entry is about one TCR beta chain. The data stem from a study of T cells in Graves' hyperthyroidism and ophthalmopathy. Germline lookup yields CDR1 MNHNS and CDR2 SASEGT. V lost 7 bases and J lost 4, with 14 bases in between. CDR3 length: 14 amino acids. TCR beta CDR3 regions were amplified from RNA. First-round RT-PCR targeting the TCR CDR3 was performed with the HTBI primer set. Each CDR3 protein is one row after TCRdb ran MiXCR on the multiplex PCR reads. Of 300,000 to 450,000 distinct CDR3 sequences listed, approximately 15% are singletons. This clonotype was sampled from a man in his thirties or forties with Graves' hyperthyroidism that later progressed to Graves' ophthalmopathy. The rearrangement joins TRBV6-1 to TRBJ1-3; D ambiguous. Source material: blood. The CDR3 protein is CASTYAVGGNTIYF. The DNA of the CDR3 is TGTGCCAGCACCTACGCCGTAGGGGGAAACACCATATATTTT.